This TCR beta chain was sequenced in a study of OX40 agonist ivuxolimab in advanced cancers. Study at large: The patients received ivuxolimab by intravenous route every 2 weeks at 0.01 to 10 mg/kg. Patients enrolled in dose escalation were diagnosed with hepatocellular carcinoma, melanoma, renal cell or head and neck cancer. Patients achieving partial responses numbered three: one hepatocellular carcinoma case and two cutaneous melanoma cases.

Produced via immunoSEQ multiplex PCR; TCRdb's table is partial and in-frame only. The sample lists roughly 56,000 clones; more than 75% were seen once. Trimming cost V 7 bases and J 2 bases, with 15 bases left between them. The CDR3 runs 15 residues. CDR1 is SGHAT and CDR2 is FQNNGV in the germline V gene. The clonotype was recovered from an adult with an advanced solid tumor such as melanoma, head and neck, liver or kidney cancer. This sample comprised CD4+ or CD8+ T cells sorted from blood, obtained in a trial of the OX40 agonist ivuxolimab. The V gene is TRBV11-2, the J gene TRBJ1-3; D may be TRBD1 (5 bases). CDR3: CASNPVGGAGNTIYF. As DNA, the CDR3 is TGTGCCAGCAACCCAGTAGGAGGGGCTGGAAACACCATATATTTT. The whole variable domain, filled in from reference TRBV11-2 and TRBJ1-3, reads EAGVAQSPRYKIIEKRQSVAFWCNPISGHATLYWYQQILGQGPKLLIQFQNNGVVDDSQLPKDRFSAERLKGVDSTLKIQPAKLEDSAVYLCASNPVGGAGNTIYFGEGSWLTVV.